A single sample gave rise to the 13 T cell receptor beta chains below, sequenced in a study of CD8+CD57+ T cells in acquired aplastic anemia. According to the study, genomic DNA was the template for TCR beta VDJ and CDR3 profiling. TCRdb fed the reads into MiXCR, producing one record per CDR3 protein. This table holds around 180,000 distinct CDR3 sequences, 64% found once. The source material was sorted CD4+, CD8+, or CD8+CD57+ T cells (not recorded which) from PBMCs. These receptors were collected from a human donor with severe aplastic anemia or a healthy control (not recorded which).

The chain joins TRBV6-1 to TRBJ2-7; D not certain. Germline assignment: CDR1 MNHNS and CDR2 SASEGT. The CDR3 is made up of 14 amino acids. Trimming pared 4 bases from V and 5 bases from J, leaving 15 bases between. CDR3 in DNA: TGTGCCAGCAGTGGGGCCGGTTATAAGAACGAGCAGTACTTC. Residues: CASSGAGYKNEQYF.

V is TRBV6-6 and J is TRBJ2-1, with TRBD1 matching 8 bases. The V gene end was trimmed by 5 bases and the J gene end by 10 bases; junction bases not matched to a gene: 16. Germline lookup yields CDR1 MNHNY and CDR2 SVGAGI (reference sequence). The CDR3 spans 16 residues. Here the CDR3 DNA reads TGTGCCAGCAGTGCAAGACAGGGGTCGTCAAACTGGGAGCAGTTCTTC. Its protein is CASSARQGSSNWEQFF.

This clonotype was picked up a small number of times. The chain couples TRBV9 to TRBJ1-2; D not certain. Germline assignment: CDR1 SGDLS and CDR2 YYNGEE. Deletions cut 4 bases from V and 8 bases from J, with 12 bases between. The CDR3 is 12 amino acids. CDR3 residues: CASSSEGWGYTF. The CDR3, as DNA: TGTGCCAGCAGCAGCGAGGGATGGGGCTACACCTTC.

The chain is built from TRBV20-1 and TRBJ1-2; maybe TRBD1 (5 bases). Germline CDR1 and CDR2: DFQATT and SNEGSKA (reference sequence). With 2 bases removed from V and 12 bases from J, the gap between germline ends came to 19 bases. CDR3 size: 13 residues. CDR3 nucleotides: TGCAGTGCTAGACCTAAAGCCAGTCTGACAGACACCTTC. Translating gives CSARPKASLTDTF.

The rearrangement links TRBV9 to TRBJ1-3, with D possibly TRBD1 on 5 matching bases. The CDR3 extends over 15 amino acids. Deletions cut 1 base from V and 1 base from J, with 9 bases between. Germline V lookup: CDR1 SGDLS, CDR2 YYNGEE. The CDR3 bases are TGTGCCAGCAGCGTACAGGGCGAGTCTGGAAACACCATATATTTT. Amino acids: CASSVQGESGNTIYF. Full variable domain (remainder filled in from reference TRBV9 and TRBJ1-3): DSGVTQTPKHLITATGQRVTLRCSPRSGDLSVYWYQQSLDQGLQFLIQYYNGEERAKGNILERFSAQQFPDLHSELNLSSLELGDSALYFCASSVQGESGNTIYFGEGSWLTVV.

V and J are TRBV7-4 and TRBJ2-1; 13 nucleotides match TRBD2. The germline gives CDR1 SGHVT, CDR2 SQSDAQ. The J segment lost 0 bases and the V segment lost 1 base, leaving 6 bases of the junction unmatched. The CDR3 has 19 residues. CDR3 region: CASSLGLAGGSRSYNEQFF. DNA for the CDR3: TGTGCCAGCAGCTTAGGACTAGCGGGGGGATCCCGCTCCTACAATGAGCAGTTCTTC.

The chain has TRBV6-1 and TRBJ2-3; 7 positions match TRBD2. Unmatched junction bases numbered 9, after V lost 0 bases and J lost 3 bases. The germline V gene has CDR1 MNHNS and CDR2 SASEGT. The CDR3 contains 17 residues. DNA of the CDR3: TGTGCCAGCAGTGAAGCGCAAGCGGGAAGGAGGACAGATACGCAGTATTTT. Encoded protein: CASSEAQAGRRTDTQYF.

The chain combines TRBV7-9 with TRBJ1-2, with 9 bases aligning to TRBD1. CDR3 size: 16 residues. Germline CDR1 and CDR2: SEHNR and FQNEAQ (reference sequence). The V gene end was trimmed by 0 bases and the J gene end by 9 bases; junction bases not matched to a gene: 11. The CDR3 loop is CASSLAGGQGAWRYTF. Here the CDR3 DNA reads TGTGCCAGCAGCTTAGCTGGGGGACAGGGAGCTTGGCGCTACACCTTC.

This sequence joins TRBV20-1 and TRBJ2-7, with D hard to call. V was pared by 1 base and J by 7 bases, with 20 bases between. The CDR3 contains 15 residues. Germline CDR1 is DFQATT and CDR2 is SNEGSKA (reference sequence). The CDR3 DNA sequence: TGCAGTGCTAGAGTTCTCGCAGAATCCTTAAGTGAGCAGTACTTC. As protein: CSARVLAESLSEQYF.

The chain links TRBV10-2 to TRBJ2-1; 7 bases are shared with TRBD2. Germline V gives CDR1 WSHSY, CDR2 SAAADI. The CDR3 extends over 13 amino acids. The ends lost 6 bases at V and 8 bases at J; junction bases unmatched: 7. The CDR3 is CASSGDYLDEQFF. The CDR3 DNA is TGCGCCAGCAGCGGGGACTACCTGGATGAGCAGTTCTTC.

This clonotype came up many times. The chain is built from TRBV11-3 and TRBJ2-1, with D maybe TRBD2 (5 bases). The CDR3 totals 14 residues. Germline CDR1 and CDR2: SGHNT and YENEEA. The V gene lost 1 base and the J gene lost 5 bases, with 9 bases spanning the gap. The CDR3 sequence is CASSLVFGDNEQFF. CDR3 sequence (DNA): TGTGCCAGCAGCTTAGTTTTCGGGGACAATGAGCAGTTCTTC.

The rearrangement links TRBV19 to TRBJ1-2, with a tentative D call TRBD1 (5 bases). V was cut by 1 base and J by 5 bases, with 11 bases left in between. The length of the CDR3 is 14 residues. Germline V gene lookup returns CDR1 LNHDA and CDR2 SQIVND (reference sequence). The CDR3 is CASSIVGDRYGYTF. CDR3 DNA: TGTGCCAGTAGTATAGTAGGGGACCGATATGGCTACACCTTC.

The chain carries TRBV6-6 and TRBJ1-4, with D hard to call. Deletions cut 6 bases from V and 2 bases from J, with 7 bases between. The CDR3 spans 13 residues. CDR1 and CDR2 from the germline V gene are MNHNY and SVGAGI (reference sequence). The CDR3 region has the DNA TGTGCCAGCAGGCGGGCCACTAATGAAAAACTGTTTTTT. Encoded protein: CASRRATNEKLFF.